The 31 T cell receptor beta chains listed next were all sequenced from one sample in a study of long-term antiretroviral therapy in people with HIV (dated by TCRdb to 2022 to 2024). The immunoSEQ hsTCRB v3.0 assay was used at survey level resolution to sequence the TRB variable region. TCRdb took this table from immuneACCESS and kept in-frame rearrangements with V and J called. Such tables lack part of the clones; where checked against another copy, unresolved V genes explain under half of the gap, and the rest is unexplained. This sample gives 15,000 or so clones in total; around 73% of them show up just once. The top ten constitute around an eighth of the sample. The sequencing used unsorted PBMCs, collected about 3.1 years after starting antiretroviral therapy. These receptor sequences come from a woman aged 40 to 50 with HIV.

The chain is built from TRBV7-9 and TRBJ2-7; TRBD1 matches 7 bases. Germline trimming cut 5 bases from V and 5 bases from J; bases unmatched to any gene: 9. The CDR3 contains 14 residues. CDR1 is SEHNR and CDR2 is FQNEAQ in the germline V gene (reference sequence). CDR3 nucleotide sequence: TGTGCCAGCAGCCGGGGACAGAGTGAGGACGAGCAGTACTTC. The encoded protein is CASSRGQSEDEQYF.

This chain connects TRBV4-3 to TRBJ2-1; D is possibly TRBD2 (5 bases). Germline V gene lookup returns CDR1 LGHNA and CDR2 YSLEER. V was trimmed by 0 bases and J by 3 bases, leaving 6 bases between them. The CDR3 length is 14 residues. CDR3 loop: CASSQDRDYNEQFF. The CDR3 DNA follows: TGCGCCAGCAGCCAAGATCGGGACTACAATGAGCAGTTCTTC.

This clone was seen only a few times. This chain uses TRBV30 with TRBJ1-6; 9 positions match TRBD1. The CDR3 extends over 15 amino acids. Trimming at V came to 0 bases and at J to 4 bases, leaving 1 base not matched to a gene. Per germline, CDR1 GTSNPN and CDR2 SVGIG (reference sequence). The CDR3 sequence: CAWSVQGAYNSPLHF. In nucleotides, the CDR3 is TGTGCCTGGAGTGTACAGGGGGCATATAATTCACCCCTCCACTTT.

The V call is TRBV10-3, the J call TRBJ1-3, with TRBD1 as a possible D gene (5 bases). Trimming pared 7 bases from V and 0 bases from J, leaving 10 bases between. CDR1 ENHRY and CDR2 SYGVKD come from the germline V gene. The CDR3 spans 14 residues. The CDR3 nucleotides read TGTGCCATCAATCTCGACAGCTCTGGAAACACCATATATTTT. It is translated as CAINLDSSGNTIYF.

The sample holds a few counts of this clone. This chain links TRBV5-4 with TRBJ1-2, with D possibly TRBD1 on 6 matching bases. V lost 5 bases and J 3 bases, leaving 14 bases between the germline ends. Looked up from germline, CDR1 is SGHNT and CDR2 is YYREEE (reference sequence). The CDR3 sequence is 14 residues long. The CDR3 here is CASSTQGLHYGYTF. The DNA for the CDR3 is TGTGCCAGCAGTACTCAGGGGCTTCACTATGGCTACACCTTC.

V gene TRBV18 combines with J gene TRBJ2-5; 8 bases align to TRBD1. Germline CDR1 reads KGHSH; CDR2 reads LQKENI. The trim removed 2 bases at V and 4 bases at J, leaving 12 bases unmatched. The CDR3 covers 17 residues. CDR3 nucleotides: TGTGCCAGCTCACCATCGTTGTCCGGCAGGGGGCGAGAGACCCAGTACTTC. This encodes CASSPSLSGRGRETQYF. Based on the CDR3 plus reference TRBV18 and TRBJ2-5, the full variable domain is NAGVMQNPRHLVRRRGQEARLRCSPMKGHSHVYWYRQLPEEGLKFMVYLQKENIIDESGMPKERFSAEFPKEGPSILRIQQVVRGDSAAYFCASSPSLSGRGRETQYFGPGTRLLVL.

CDR3 region: CAISESGGTNTGELFF. The DNA for the CDR3 is TGTGCCATCAGTGAGTCGGGGGGAACGAACACCGGGGAGCTGTTTTTT. The V gene is TRBV10-3, the J gene TRBJ2-2; possibly TRBD2 for D (6 bases). CDR1 and CDR2 (germline): ENHRY, SYGVKD. Deletions cut 0 bases from V and 0 bases from J, with 8 bases between. The CDR3 sequence is 16 residues long.

The sample holds a few counts of this clone. Here the CDR3 DNA reads TGTGCCAGCAGTTACGCCGTGACAGGGACCTCCCTAGAGCAGTACTTC. Protein: CASSYAVTGTSLEQYF. The chain couples TRBV6-5 to TRBJ2-7; 7 positions match TRBD1. V lost 2 bases to trimming and J lost 7 bases; unmatched junction nucleotides: 14. Germline CDR1 and CDR2: MNHEY and SVGAGI. CDR3 length: 16 residues.

This clone was recorded once. The chain has TRBV5-1 and TRBJ2-3; 8 bases are a match to TRBD2. Germline V gene sequence: CDR1 SGHRS, CDR2 YFSETQ. CDR3 length: 16 residues. The V and J ends lost 4 bases and 4 bases, in that order; junction bases with no gene match: 11. CDR3 nucleotides: TGCGCCAGCAGCCGTACGGCGGGGGGCGCCCCAGATACGCAGTATTTT. It codes for CASSRTAGGAPDTQYF.

V and J are TRBV29-1 and TRBJ2-6, with D unclear. CDR1 SQVTM and CDR2 ANQGSEA come from the germline V gene. The V and J ends lost 6 bases and 0 bases respectively, with 6 bases between them. There are 13 residues in the CDR3. The DNA of the CDR3 is TGCAGCGTCTTCTTCTCTGGGGCCAACGTCCTGACTTTC. It yields the protein CSVFFSGANVLTF.

This sequence joins TRBV30 and TRBJ2-7; D might be TRBD1 or TRBD2, each matching 5 bases. CDR1 is GTSNPN, CDR2 SVGIG, per germline (reference sequence). The V and J ends lost 2 bases and 3 bases respectively, with 8 bases between them. This CDR3 contains 12 residues. CDR3 nucleotides: TGTGCCTGGAGTCAGGGAGTCTACGAGCAGTACTTC. It specifies CAWSQGVYEQYF.

The rearrangement joins TRBV6-5 to TRBJ2-1, with D unclear. Trimming took 4 bases from V and 7 from J, leaving 17 bases between them. Germline V lookup: CDR1 MNHEY, CDR2 SVGAGI. This CDR3 has 15 residues. As DNA, the CDR3 is TGTGCCAGCAGTTCCAAAACCAACTGGTATAATGAGCAGTTCTTC. It yields the protein CASSSKTNWYNEQFF.

Worth noting for this clone: Other DNA sequences of this sample code for an identical CDR3. The chain has TRBV5-1 and TRBJ1-4; D gene unclear. CDR1 and CDR2 from the germline V gene are SGHRS and YFSETQ. V was clipped by 0 bases and J by 0 bases, with 9 bases between them. This CDR3 has 16 amino acids. CDR3 amino acids: CASSLEEGATNEKLFF. The DNA of the CDR3 is TGCGCCAGCAGCTTGGAAGAGGGAGCAACTAATGAAAAACTGTTTTTT.

The genes are TRBV5-4 and TRBJ1-1; tentatively, D is TRBD1 (5 bases). This CDR3 region has 15 residues. V lost 0 bases to trimming and J lost 5 bases, with 14 bases between them. Germline V gene lookup returns CDR1 SGHNT and CDR2 YYREEE (reference sequence). The CDR3 loop is CASSLDPGRGTEAFF. CDR3 coding DNA: TGTGCCAGCAGCTTGGACCCGGGGCGGGGGACTGAAGCTTTCTTT.

The chain has TRBV10-3 and TRBJ1-3; no reliable D call. CDR1 and CDR2 (germline): ENHRY, SYGVKD. V lost 6 bases and J lost 7, with 19 bases in between. The CDR3 has 15 amino acids. CDR3 region: CAIRIGSRGRNTIYF. The CDR3 DNA follows: TGTGCCATCAGGATAGGATCCCGGGGTCGGAACACCATATATTTT.

This clone was seen a handful of times. The gene calls are TRBV7-9 and TRBJ1-6; 12 nucleotides match TRBD1. The V gene's germline CDR1 is SEHNR and CDR2 FQNEAQ (reference sequence). The V and J ends lost 4 bases and 10 bases, in that order; junction bases with no gene match: 5. CDR3 size: 15 residues. The CDR3 region is CASSSGQGARSPLHF. The CDR3 DNA reads TGTGCCAGCAGCTCGGGACAGGGGGCGAGGTCACCCCTCCACTTT.

The chain couples TRBV2 to TRBJ2-7; 7 bases fit TRBD2. J was trimmed by 6 bases and V by 2 bases; bases with no gene match: 7. Germline lookup yields CDR1 SNHLY and CDR2 FYNNEI. This CDR3 contains 14 residues. The CDR3 loop is CASSEREGRPEQYF. For the CDR3, the DNA is TGTGCCAGCAGTGAAAGGGAGGGTCGGCCCGAGCAGTACTTC.

This sequence joins TRBV4-3 and TRBJ1-5, with unresolved D. The germline V gene encodes CDR1 LGHNA and CDR2 YSLEER. V was pared by 0 bases and J by 5 bases, with 11 bases between. The CDR3 is made up of 15 amino acids. The CDR3 is CASSQDRREDQPQHF. The CDR3 nucleotides read TGCGCCAGCAGCCAAGATCGGCGGGAGGATCAGCCCCAGCATTTT.

This sequence joins TRBV7-9 and TRBJ2-5, with D maybe TRBD2 (6 bases). The CDR3 is 13 amino acids. V was pared by 3 bases and J by 2 bases, with 7 bases between. CDR1 is SEHNR, CDR2 FQNEAQ, per germline (reference sequence). CDR3 sequence: CASSFGGQETQYF. DNA for the CDR3: TGTGCCAGCAGCTTCGGGGGTCAAGAGACCCAGTACTTC.

The CDR3 sequence is CASSQSGEKDTGELFF. The CDR3 DNA reads as TGCGCCAGCAGTCAATCGGGAGAGAAGGACACCGGGGAGCTGTTTTTT. This sequence joins TRBV23-1 and TRBJ2-2; TRBD2 is a possible D gene (5 bases). TRBV23-1 is an ORF, and what it does is uncertain. The V end was cut by 0 bases, the J end by 3 bases, with 11 bases between. The CDR3 is 16 residues long.

The CDR3: CASSQGTVESEKLFF. The CDR3 coding sequence is TGCGCCAGCAGCCAGGGGACAGTGGAGAGTGAAAAACTGTTTTTT. The V call is TRBV5-1, the J call TRBJ1-4, with TRBD1 matching over 7 bases. The CDR3 has 15 residues. Per germline, CDR1 SGHRS and CDR2 YFSETQ. V dropped 4 bases and J dropped 7; count of bases not matched to a gene: 10.

The V gene is TRBV11-2, the J gene TRBJ2-5; perhaps TRBD2 as D (6 bases). Per germline, CDR1 SGHAT and CDR2 FQNNGV. The V gene lost 0 bases and the J gene lost 2 bases, with 7 bases spanning the gap. The CDR3 sequence is 14 residues long. DNA for the CDR3: TGTGCCAGCAGCTTAGAAGGGACTCAAGAGACCCAGTACTTC. It yields the protein CASSLEGTQETQYF.

The chain links TRBV30 to TRBJ1-2; D gene uncertain. In germline, CDR1 is GTSNPN, CDR2 SVGIG (reference sequence). V lost 4 bases and J 8 bases, leaving 20 bases between the germline ends. This CDR3 is 14 amino acids long. In DNA, the CDR3 is TGTGCCTGGACTCCGGACCGACCGGGCGGAGGCTACACCTTC. Translation gives CAWTPDRPGGGYTF. The whole variable domain, remainder taken from reference TRBV30 and TRBJ1-2, is SQTIHQWPATLVQPVGSPLSLECTVEGTSNPNLYWYRQAAGRGLQLLFYSVGIGQISSEVPQNLSASRPQDRQFILSSKKLLLSDSGFYLCAWTPDRPGGGYTFGSGTRLTVV.

The chain uses TRBV5-6 and TRBJ2-3, with 12 nucleotides matching TRBD2. Germline CDR1 is SGHDT and CDR2 is YYEEEE. V lost 1 base and J lost 6; bases outside the gene matches: 6. The CDR3 is 16 amino acids. The CDR3 spells CASSLRTSGMGDTQYF. The CDR3 bases are TGTGCCAGCAGCTTGAGGACTAGCGGGATGGGGGATACGCAGTATTTT.

The rearrangement joins TRBV7-9 to TRBJ1-3; no clear D. CDR1 and CDR2 from the germline V gene are SEHNR and FQNEAQ (reference sequence). The CDR3 length is 15 residues. The V gene lost 6 bases and the J gene lost 2 bases, with 14 bases spanning the gap. This CDR3 reads CASRPDGQTGNTIYF. The CDR3 DNA is TGTGCCAGCAGACCTGACGGCCAGACTGGAAACACCATATATTTT.

The CDR3 spells CASSYSRPGSYEQYF. CDR3 DNA sequence: TGTGCCAGCAGTTACAGTCGTCCGGGTAGCTACGAGCAGTACTTC. V usage is TRBV6-5 and J usage is TRBJ2-7; D unclear. The CDR3 is made up of 15 amino acids. V lost 2 bases to trimming and J lost 3 bases, with 14 bases between them. The germline V gene encodes CDR1 MNHEY and CDR2 SVGAGI.

The genes are TRBV5-4 and TRBJ1-2; tentatively, D is TRBD1 (5 bases). Germline CDR1 SGHNT, CDR2 YYREEE (reference sequence). V gave up 4 bases and J gave up 4 bases, with 32 bases separating them. The CDR3 totals 20 residues. The CDR3 DNA reads as TGTGCCAGCAGCCGTGTTTCCCAAGCGGCAGGGTGGGGACTAGGCTATGGCTACACCTTC. Amino acid sequence: CASSRVSQAAGWGLGYGYTF.

CDR3 amino acids: CASSLGQGTGANVLTF. The DNA for the CDR3 is TGTGCCAGCAGCTTAGGACAGGGGACTGGGGCCAACGTCCTGACTTTC. The genes are TRBV7-9 and TRBJ2-6; 8 bases are a match to TRBD1. The CDR3 is 16 amino acids. Losses at the gene ends were 1 base for V and 2 bases for J; bases not matched to a gene: 1. The germline gives CDR1 SEHNR, CDR2 FQNEAQ (reference sequence).

V usage is TRBV10-3 and J usage is TRBJ2-3, with 12 bases identical to TRBD2. Germline CDR1 is ENHRY and CDR2 is SYGVKD. The V and J ends lost 6 bases and 6 bases, in that order; junction bases with no gene match: 10. There are 16 residues in the CDR3. Written as DNA, the CDR3 is TGTGCCATCAGGGAGGGACTAGCGGGTTATGCGGATACGCAGTATTTT. Translated: CAIREGLAGYADTQYF.

The chain uses TRBV5-1 and TRBJ2-5; TRBD1 aligns across 8 bases. The CDR3 length is 15 residues. With V trimmed by 0 bases and J by 9 bases, 10 bases remained unmatched. Per the germline V gene, CDR1 is SGHRS and CDR2 is YFSETQ. In DNA form, the CDR3 reads TGCGCCAGCAGCTTGGAAGGACAGGGACAACGGGCCCAGTACTTC. It translates to CASSLEGQGQRAQYF.

The chain uses TRBV7-8 and TRBJ2-4; D gene uncertain. Between the trimmed V and J ends, which lost 4 bases and 2 bases, there was a span of 9 bases. The germline gives CDR1 SGHVS, CDR2 FQNEAQ. This CDR3 has 14 amino acids. CDR3 coding DNA: TGTGCCAGCAGCTCAAGGGTATCCAAAAACATTCAGTACTTC. It codes for CASSSRVSKNIQYF. The full variable domain, with the rest looked up from reference TRBV7-8 and TRBJ2-4, is GAGVSQSPRYKVAKRGQDVALRCDPISGHVSLFWYQQALGQGPEFLTYFQNEAQLDKSGLPSDRFFAERPEGSVSTLKIQRTQQEDSAVYLCASSSRVSKNIQYFGAGTRLSVL.